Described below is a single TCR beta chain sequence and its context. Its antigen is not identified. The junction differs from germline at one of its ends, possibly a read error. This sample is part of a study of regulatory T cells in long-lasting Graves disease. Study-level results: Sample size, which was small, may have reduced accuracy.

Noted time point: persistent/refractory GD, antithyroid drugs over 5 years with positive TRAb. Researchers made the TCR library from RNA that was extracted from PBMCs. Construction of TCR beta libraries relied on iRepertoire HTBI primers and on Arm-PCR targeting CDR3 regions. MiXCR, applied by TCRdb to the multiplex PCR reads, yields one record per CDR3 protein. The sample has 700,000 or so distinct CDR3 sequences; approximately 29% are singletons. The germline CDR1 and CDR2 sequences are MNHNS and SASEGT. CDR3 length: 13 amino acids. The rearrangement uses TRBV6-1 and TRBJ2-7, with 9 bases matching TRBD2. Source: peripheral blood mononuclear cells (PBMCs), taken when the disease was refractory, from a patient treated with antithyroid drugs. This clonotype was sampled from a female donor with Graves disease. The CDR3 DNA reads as TGCTGTGTTGTGGCGGGAGGGCCCTACGAGCAGTACTTC. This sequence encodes CCVVAGGPYEQYF.